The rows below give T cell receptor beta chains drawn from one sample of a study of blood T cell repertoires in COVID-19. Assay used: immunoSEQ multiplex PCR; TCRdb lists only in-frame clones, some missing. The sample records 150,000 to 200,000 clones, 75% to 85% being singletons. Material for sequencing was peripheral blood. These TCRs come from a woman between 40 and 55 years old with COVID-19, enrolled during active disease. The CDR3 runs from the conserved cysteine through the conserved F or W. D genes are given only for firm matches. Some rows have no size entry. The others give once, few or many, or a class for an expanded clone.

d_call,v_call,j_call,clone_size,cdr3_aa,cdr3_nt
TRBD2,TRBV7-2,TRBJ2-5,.,CASSLWGGYQETQYF,TGTGCCAGCAGCTTGTGGGGGGGGTACCAAGAGACCCAGTACTTC
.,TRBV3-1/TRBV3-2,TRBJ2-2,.,CASSQIRTTGRKGRTGELFF,TGTGCCAGCAGCCAGATCAGAACGACAGGTAGAAAAGGTCGAACCGGGGAGCTGTTTTTT
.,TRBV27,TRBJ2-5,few,CASSTSGVERRGTQYF,TGTGCCAGCAGCACCTCGGGAGTCGAACGCCGGGGGACCCAGTACTTC
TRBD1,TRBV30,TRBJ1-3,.,CACDPGGSGNTIYF,TGTGCCTGCGATCCAGGGGGCTCTGGAAACACCATATATTTT
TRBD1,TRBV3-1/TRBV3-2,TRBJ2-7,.,CASSQGAGGYEQYF,TGTGCCAGCAGCCAAGGGGCAGGGGGATACGAGCAGTACTTC
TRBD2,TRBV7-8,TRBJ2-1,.,CASSLGPSGRALYNEQFF,TGTGCCAGCAGCTTAGGCCCCAGCGGGAGGGCACTGTACAATGAGCAGTTCTTC
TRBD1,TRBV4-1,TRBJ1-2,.,CASSQAGQGAYGYTF,TGCGCCAGCAGCCAAGCGGGTCAGGGGGCCTATGGCTACACCTTC
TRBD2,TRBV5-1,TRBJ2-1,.,CASSRTSGRWNEQFF,TGCGCCAGCAGCAGGACTAGCGGGAGGTGGAATGAGCAGTTCTTC
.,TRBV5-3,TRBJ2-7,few,CARSPEGSRERTDEQYF,TGTGCCAGAAGCCCCGAAGGGTCCCGGGAGAGGACGGACGAGCAGTACTTC
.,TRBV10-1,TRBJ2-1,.,CASSELGGNEQFF,TGCGCCAGCAGTGAGTTAGGGGGCAATGAGCAGTTCTTC
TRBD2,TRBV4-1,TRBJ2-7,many,CASSQVTSGSRGGYYEQYF,TGCGCCAGCAGCCAAGTGACTAGCGGGAGTAGAGGAGGCTACTACGAGCAGTACTTC
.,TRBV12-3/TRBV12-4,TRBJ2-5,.,CASSFAQETQYF,TGTGCCAGCAGTTTCGCGCAAGAGACCCAGTACTTC
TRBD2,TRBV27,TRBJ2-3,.,CASSLGLDLDTQYF,TGTGCCAGCAGTCTCGGACTAGATCTAGATACGCAGTATTTT
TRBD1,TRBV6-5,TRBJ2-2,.,CASSRDRGRAGELFF,TGTGCCAGCAGCCGGGACAGGGGGCGGGCCGGGGAGCTGTTTTTT
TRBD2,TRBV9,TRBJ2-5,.,CASSQAGASGAVGTQYF,TGTGCCAGCAGCCAAGCGGGCGCTAGCGGCGCGGTGGGGACCCAGTACTTC
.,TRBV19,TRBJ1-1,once,CASSPGQSHGTEAFF,TGTGCCAGTAGTCCCGGACAGTCCCATGGGACTGAAGCTTTCTTT
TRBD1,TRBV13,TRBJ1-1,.,CASSITGGTEAFF,TGTGCCAGCAGCATAACAGGGGGCACTGAAGCTTTCTTT